A selection of T cell receptor beta chains follows, all from one sample in a study of shared clonotypes between healthy human individuals. The data were produced by immunoSEQ multiplex PCR, yet TCRdb's version contains in-frame clones alone and is incomplete. The data contain about 1.5 million clones, roughly 96% of them singletons. The sample consisted of naive CD4+ T cells sorted from blood. Receptors originate from a man aged 25-40 years in good health. Both conserved end residues are part of each CDR3. D genes are given only for firm matches. Size values are once, few and many counts, or a class for expanded clones, and some rows have none.

NA,TRBV7-9,TRBJ2-1,NA,TGTGCCAGCAGCTTCCTGTTGGGCCAGGCAGGGAATGAGCAGTTCTTC,CASSFLLGQAGNEQFF
NA,TRBV5-1,TRBJ2-7,NA,TGCGCCAGCAGCTCGGGCCAGACTAGGGACTTATCCGAGCAGTACTTC,CASSSGQTRDLSEQYF
once,TRBV18,TRBJ2-7,NA,TGTGCCAGCTCACTTTCTCAGAAAGGCTACGAGCAGTACTTC,CASSLSQKGYEQYF
NA,TRBV5-4,TRBJ2-5,NA,TGTGCCAGCAGCTTGGTACAAAGTCAAGAGACCCAGTACTTC,CASSLVQSQETQYF
NA,TRBV11-2,TRBJ2-7,NA,TGTGCCAGCAGCTTAGAAAACGGATCCTACGAGCAGTACTTC,CASSLENGSYEQYF
NA,TRBV20-1,TRBJ2-1,NA,TGCAGTGCTAGTGCCAATGAGCAGTTCTTC,CSASANEQFF
NA,TRBV5-1,TRBJ2-7,TRBD2,TGCGCCAGCAGAGCCTTAATTAGGACTAGCGGGAGGTACGAGCAGTACTTC,CASRALIRTSGRYEQYF
NA,TRBV23-1,TRBJ2-1,NA,TGCGCCAGCAGTCATCACCACGGTTTTGAGCAGTTCTTC,CASSHHHGFEQFF
once,TRBV5-6,TRBJ2-7,TRBD2,TGTGCCAGCAGCCGTCCACGCCCGGGACTAGCTCCCGAGCAGTACTTC,CASSRPRPGLAPEQYF
NA,TRBV19,TRBJ2-5,NA,TGTGCCAGTAGTTCCCGGGGCCAGTTTTTAGAGACCCAGTACTTC,CASSSRGQFLETQYF
NA,TRBV6-1,TRBJ2-7,TRBD2,TGTGCCAGCAGTGAGAGGGCTAGCGGGAGTAATTTCTACGAGCAGTACTTC,CASSERASGSNFYEQYF